The 18 T cell receptor beta chains listed next were all sequenced from one sample in a study of cytomegalovirus exposure and HLA in healthy donors. PCR involved 60 Vbeta and 13 Jbeta primers. Profiling relied on immunoSEQ multiplex PCR, and the TCRdb table lists in-frame clones only, not all of them. The sample holds fewer than 75,000 clones, 75% to 85% seen once. The sequenced material came from PBMCs. The receptors were gathered from a man aged 30 to 39 in good health and CMV-seronegative.

The genes are TRBV6-1 and TRBJ2-7; 8 bases fit TRBD1. Germline V gene sequence: CDR1 MNHNS, CDR2 SASEGT. This CDR3 region has 14 residues. V was pared by 6 bases and J by 1 base, with 5 bases of the junction left unmatched. CDR3 sequence (DNA): TGTGCCAGCAGCGGGACAGGCTCGTCCTACGAGCAGTACTTC. This gives the protein CASSGTGSSYEQYF.

This clone showed up just a few times. The chain recombines TRBV6-1 with TRBJ1-5; TRBD1 matches at 9 bases. V lost 9 bases, J lost 2 bases, and 8 bases stayed unmatched. The CDR3 runs to 15 residues. In germline, CDR1 is MNHNS, CDR2 SASEGT. CDR3 sequence (DNA): TGTGCCAGTCTACAGGGGGCCGCTGGCAATCAGCCCCAGCATTTT. This codes for CASLQGAAGNQPQHF.

The chain is built from TRBV9 and TRBJ2-7, with 10 bases matching TRBD2. The CDR3 contains 13 residues. J lost 5 bases, V lost 4 bases, and 3 bases had no gene match. The germline V gene encodes CDR1 SGDLS and CDR2 YYNGEE. The CDR3 loop is CASSLGLANEQYF. CDR3 DNA sequence: TGTGCCAGCAGCCTGGGACTAGCGAACGAGCAGTACTTC.

This chain joins TRBV11-3 and TRBJ2-3; TRBD2 aligns across 15 bases. This CDR3 is 20 amino acids long. The germline V gene encodes CDR1 SGHNT and CDR2 YENEEA. With V trimmed by 5 bases and J by 2 bases, 14 bases remained unmatched. For the CDR3, the DNA is TGTGCCAGCAGCAAGAACACCGGGACTAGCGGGAGGCCCTACACAGATACGCAGTATTTT. As protein: CASSKNTGTSGRPYTDTQYF.

This rearrangement joins TRBV9 to TRBJ2-5, with a weak D call TRBD1 (6 bases). Germline V lookup: CDR1 SGDLS, CDR2 YYNGEE. The CDR3 extends over 14 amino acids. Trimming took off 3 bases at V and 4 bases at J, with 13 bases between the two ends. For the CDR3, the DNA is TGTGCCAGCAGCGCTCAGGGGATTGGAGAGACCCAGTACTTC. It yields the protein CASSAQGIGETQYF.

The chain is built from TRBV7-9 and TRBJ1-2; D unclear. Germline lookup yields CDR1 SEHNR and CDR2 FQNEAQ (reference sequence). Trimming left V 7 bases short and J 6 bases short, with 18 bases between. The CDR3 consists of 14 residues. CDR3 sequence: CASKGVGEPNGYTF. CDR3 coding DNA: TGTGCCAGCAAGGGAGTCGGGGAGCCGAATGGCTACACCTTC.

The chain carries TRBV29-1 and TRBJ2-2; 8 bases line up with TRBD1. Germline CDR1 and CDR2: SQVTM and ANQGSEA. The J segment lost 7 bases and the V segment lost 4 bases, leaving 8 bases of the junction unmatched. The CDR3 has 14 residues. The CDR3 DNA follows: TGCAGCGTTGTGCAGGGGGCGCGTAACGGGGAGCTGTTTTTT. Amino acids: CSVVQGARNGELFF.

This chain links TRBV11-2 with TRBJ2-1, with 7 bases aligning to TRBD1. V dropped 2 bases and J dropped 2; count of bases not matched to a gene: 3. This CDR3 contains 15 residues. Germline assignment: CDR1 SGHAT and CDR2 FQNNGV. CDR3 loop: CASSLITGAYNEQFF. The CDR3 bases are TGTGCCAGCAGCTTAATAACAGGGGCCTACAATGAGCAGTTCTTC.

This chain uses TRBV5-1 with TRBJ1-2; 8 bases agree with TRBD1. The CDR3 runs 15 residues. The germline gives CDR1 SGHRS, CDR2 YFSETQ. Trimming removed 2 bases from V and 4 bases from J; junction bases left unmatched: 7. In DNA form, the CDR3 reads TGCGCCAGCAGCTTATGGGCAGGGGGCAGCTATGGCTACACCTTC. Encoded protein: CASSLWAGGSYGYTF.

The gene calls are TRBV4-3 and TRBJ2-3, with 12 bases that match TRBD2. The CDR3 length is 16 residues. V dropped 0 bases and J dropped 8; count of bases not matched to a gene: 6. Germline loops: CDR1 LGHNA, CDR2 YSLEER. The CDR3 DNA reads as TGCGCCAGCAGCCAAGAAGGTCTAGCGGGAGGGGGTACGCAGTATTTT. Its protein product is CASSQEGLAGGGTQYF.

The chain recombines TRBV13 with TRBJ2-2, with 14 nucleotides matching TRBD2. The V gene end was trimmed by 5 bases and the J gene end by 8 bases; junction bases not matched to a gene: 13. Germline V gives CDR1 PRHDT, CDR2 FYEKMQ (reference sequence). The CDR3 sequence is 18 residues long. CDR3 in DNA: TGTGCCAGCAGCCCCATCCCGGGACTAGCGGGGGCCGGAGGGGAGCTGTTTTTT. Translating gives CASSPIPGLAGAGGELFF.

The gene calls are TRBV10-2 and TRBJ2-3, with 10 positions matching TRBD2. From germline, CDR1 is WSHSY and CDR2 SAAADI. The CDR3 is 16 amino acids. V lost 0 bases and J lost 3; bases outside the gene matches: 3. CDR3 nucleotides: TGCGCCAGCAGTGAGTCGGTAGCGGGAGGAACAGATACGCAGTATTTT. It is translated as CASSESVAGGTDTQYF.

This chain connects TRBV6-5 to TRBJ2-7; 7 nucleotides match TRBD2. This CDR3 region has 13 residues. Germline V gene lookup returns CDR1 MNHEY and CDR2 SVGAGI. J was trimmed by 2 bases and V by 6 bases; bases with no gene match: 4. The DNA of the CDR3 is TGTGCCAGCAGCCCTGGGACTACCTACGAGCAGTACTTC. Amino acid sequence: CASSPGTTYEQYF.

The V call is TRBV5-1, the J call TRBJ2-5, with 7 bases matching TRBD2. The assigned J gene may be wrong: the sequence end matches TRBJ2-7 better. CDR1 and CDR2 (germline): SGHRS, YFSETQ. CDR3 length: 15 residues. The CDR3 loop is CASTFGGSSSYEQYF. CDR3 DNA sequence: TGCGCCAGCACCTTCGGGGGGAGCAGCTCCTACGAGCAGTACTTC.

The chain joins TRBV2 to TRBJ1-1; 7 bases map to TRBD1. CDR3 length equals 15 residues. V shed 2 bases, J shed 7 bases, and the junction held 10 bases outside the gene matches. Per the germline V gene, CDR1 is SNHLY and CDR2 is FYNNEI. The CDR3 is CASSELTGSSSEAFF. The CDR3 DNA sequence: TGTGCCAGCAGTGAACTGACAGGGAGTAGTAGTGAAGCTTTCTTT. Variable domain in full (rest from reference TRBV2 and TRBJ1-1): EPEVTQTPSHQVTQMGQEVILRCVPISNHLYFYWYRQILGQKVEFLVSFYNNEISEKSEIFDDQFSVERPDGSNFTLKIRSTKLEDSAMYFCASSELTGSSSEAFFGQGTRLTVV.

The V call is TRBV2, the J call TRBJ2-5; 10 bases match TRBD2. Germline values: CDR1 SNHLY, CDR2 FYNNEI. V gave up 2 bases and J gave up 4 bases; unmatched junction bases: 19. This CDR3 spans 20 amino acids. CDR3 nucleotides: TGTGCCAGCAGTGAATCAAGGAGCGGGGGGGCCAGCTTGACAGGAGAGACCCAGTACTTC. Translation: CASSESRSGGASLTGETQYF.

This clone was picked up one time. This chain joins TRBV5-4 and TRBJ2-2, with D maybe TRBD1 (6 bases). The germline gives CDR1 SGHNT, CDR2 YYREEE (reference sequence). The CDR3 extends over 11 amino acids. Trimming shortened V by 10 bases and J by 4 bases, and 8 bases separated the two germline ends. This chain's CDR3 is CAVRGTGELFF. Written as DNA, the CDR3 is TGTGCCGTCAGGGGCACCGGGGAGCTGTTTTTT.

Here the CDR3 DNA reads TGTGCCAGCACGACTACAGGGGGTAAAAAGACCCAGTACTTC. Amino acids: CASTTTGGKKTQYF. This chain links TRBV6-6 with TRBJ2-5, with TRBD1 matching 8 bases. Unmatched junction bases numbered 10, after V lost 7 bases and J lost 6 bases. CDR3 length: 14 amino acids. Germline V gene data show CDR1 as MNHNY and CDR2 as SVGAGI (reference sequence).